This T cell receptor beta chain came from a study of cytomegalovirus exposure and HLA in healthy donors (TCRdb year 2017). In terms of the full investigation: In an earlier analysis of around 540 of the donors, around 300 Gb of sequence data and 117 million unique TCR beta sequences from approximately 180 million T cells were reported. Both class I and class II loci were covered by HLA typing, at four-digit resolution. A later genetic analysis used genome-wide SNP genotypes for about three fifths of the 666 donors, treating that subset as a discovery cohort. The number of typed donors differed by locus: roughly 629-640 for A, B, C, DRB1 and DQB1; some 500 for DQA1; some 610 for DPA1; and around 490 for DPB1. In an earlier analysis of 550 to 700 of the donors, high-throughput TCR beta sequencing was used to judge whether each TCR beta V gene segment behaved as functional or pseudogenic. High-throughput TCR immunosequencing, statistical association of individual TCRs with disease status, and machine learning were combined to predict cytomegalovirus infection status. Alongside the repertoire data, information on donor age, sex, ethnicity and CMV serostatus was compiled. A later analysis re-analyzed previously published TCR beta repertoires from 500 to 700 donors and added high-resolution HLA genotyping to study TCR occurrence patterns. Roughly 5 DR-DQ haplotypes were handled as single units for association and clustering because linkage in the cohort was strong. Roughly 300 gigabases of sequencing data and about 92 million unique TCR sequences made up an early release that covered some 640 HLA-typed donors. A separate validation cohort of approximately 120 different subjects was used in addition to the approximately 670-subject first cohort. Across under 500 genotyped donors of the cohort, an average of about 240,000 unique TCR beta nucleotide sequences per donor were sequenced, and 15% to 20% of those sequences were non-productive. Every repertoire in the discovery cohort had been generated on one and the same sequencing platform. The aim of the study was to test whether cataloging public T cell receptors could identify signatures of past pathogen exposure. The genetic ancestry cluster associated with self-reported Caucasian donors included 70% to 85% of the 398 genotyped donors. Using immunosequencing, the study profiled T cell repertoires from fewer than 850 subjects and related those repertoires to cytomegalovirus serostatus. In the later analysis, no new phenotypic data were used to find candidate immune exposures; instead, reliance was placed on TCR beta sequences and their occurrence across donors. On the study overall, not on this receptor specifically: According to a later analysis, parvovirus B19, influenza, CMV and Epstein-Barr virus appeared linked to several top co-occurrence clusters. The 87-base-pair reads could not distinguish some IMGT-functional V segments, including TRBV6-2 and TRBV6-3, so those segments were excluded. A group of highly shared sequence variants was considered likely to be a technical artifact of the sequencing pipeline. A further reported finding was that TCR beta sequences accurately predicted the HLA-A and HLA-B alleles for most subjects in the first cohort. A later genetic analysis reported fewer N-insertions in productive TCRs among donors in an Asian-associated ancestry cluster than the approximately 670-donor mean. According to a later analysis, TCR association rates differed among HLA loci, with DRB1 alleles showing the most associated TCRs and HLA-C alleles showing the fewest. Only TCR beta chains were sequenced in this cohort, and the absence of alpha or paired-chain data limited detectable features. Because counts were too low, about 18 rarely observed V segments, including chromosome 9 orphons, were excluded from the earlier analysis of several hundred of the donors. A later analysis found that HLA-associated TCR beta chains were more clonally expanded and had lower generation probabilities than equally common non-associated chains. For the cohort, immune exposure information was limited to CMV serostatus. The study gave a list of around 170 TCR beta chains associated with cytomegalovirus. Presence/absence analyses assumed roughly uniform sequencing depth across donors, an assumption that may not hold. In vitro tests confirmed that a few of the cytomegalovirus-associated TCR beta chains recognize cytomegalovirus antigens. According to a later analysis, most CMV-associated TCR beta chains appeared to be HLA-restricted, and the HLA associations seemed to be driven largely by CMV exposure. When HLA alleles, especially DR and DQ, strongly co-occurred, attributing TCR associations to individual alleles was difficult. The authors suggested that the approach could potentially be extended to other disease states and immunological phenotypes. The classifier was reported to diagnose cytomegalovirus status with high specificity and sensitivity in both the original and validation cohorts. Because HLA typing was unavailable for some donors at each locus, only the typed subset was used in association tests. Most TCR sequences were seen in very few donors, while some public TCRs were found in many individuals. Correlated functional status among segregating V segments might reflect linkage disequilibrium, but an unknown experimental factor could not be ruled out. In a later analysis, about 17,000 TCR beta sequences were associated with specific HLA alleles at a false discovery rate of 0.05. An association between a missense DCLRE1C variant and V-gene and J-gene trimming of TCR beta chains was found in a later genetic analysis and replicated in an independent cohort. In an earlier analysis of approximately 590 of the donors, most TCR beta V segments were observed in productive rearrangements about 87% or about 30% of the time, broadly matching IMGT annotations.

The cohort consisted of 666 healthy bone marrow donors. All cohort members were sampled while nominally healthy, although unrecorded immune exposures were likely present. The donor was CMV seropositive and was included in the group of 270 or so seropositive cohort members. A peripheral blood sample was collected from each donor, and TCR beta sequencing was performed on peripheral blood mononuclear cells. The Qiagen DNeasy Blood Extraction Kit was used to extract genomic DNA from the blood cell samples. Sequences SGDLS (CDR1) and YYNGEE (CDR2) are obtained from the germline V gene. The CDR3 runs 15 amino acids, cysteine and phenylalanine included. This entry keeps only the CDR3 DNA: 45 bases, framed from base 1. V and J are trimmed by 0 bases and 9 bases, and the gene matches miss 6 bases of the junction. The library was obtained by the immunoSEQ multiplex PCR assay. The multiplex PCR relied on a mix of 60 forward primers for TCR Vbeta segments and 13 reverse primers for TCR Jbeta segments. The CDR3 region of rearranged TCR beta genes was amplified from genomic DNA with a multiplex PCR assay. On the Illumina HiSeq System, the amplified TCR beta libraries were sequenced as 87-base-pair reads. In the paper's pipeline: A later analysis counted about 76 million unique TCR beta chains across the approximately 700 repertoires, and roughly 9.9 million of these chains were shared by at least two donors. A nearest-neighbor algorithm error-corrected the raw reads and collapsed the reads into unique sequences, merging closely related sequences to remove PCR and sequencing errors. V, D and J gene segments were assigned by aligning CDR3 sequences to IMGT reference sequences. Each retained sequence needed at least a six-nucleotide match to both a V gene segment and a J gene segment. A rearrangement was called productive if the CDR3 had no stop codons and remained in frame with V and J, and every other rearrangement was called non-productive. CDR3 was defined by IMGT convention, running from the second conserved V-encoded cysteine to the conserved J-encoded phenylalanine. The earlier analysis of 500 to 650 of the donors excluded any sequence lacking an unambiguous match to a single V gene segment. An earlier analysis of several hundred of the donors called V segments functional above 56.7% productive rearrangements and segregating when the between-donor standard deviation exceeded 5%. To diagnose cytomegalovirus status from the catalog of TCR beta chain sequences, a statistical classification framework was built. A later analysis assigned V and J genes by comparing TCR nucleotide sequences with IMGT/GENE-DB human TR gene sequences. The TCRdist pipeline was used in a later analysis to assign CDR3 sequences and most-parsimonious VDJ recombination scenarios. In a later analysis, every TCR beta chain was defined by the combination of its CDR3 amino acid sequence and its V-gene family, and reads without a unique V-gene family were dropped. In a later analysis, nearly 600 highly shared, low-generation-probability nucleotide sequences were removed to address suspected cross-contamination and a sequencing artifact. A later analysis calculated a clonal expansion index for each public chain from normalized within-repertoire ranks of inferred template counts. A later analysis computed generation probabilities with a VDJ recombination model fitted to out-of-frame rearrangements, and checked the results against IGoR. A later analysis scored TCR-TCR, TCR-HLA and TCR-CMV co-occurrence with hypergeometric tests, applying a repertoire-size bias correction to TCR pairs. To estimate false discovery rates, a later analysis permuted the HLA or CMV assignments 20 times. In a later analysis, co-occurring TCRs were grouped using DBSCAN, and TCRdist sequence similarity was added for clustering within HLA-allele-positive subsets. Co-occurrence clustering excluded repertoires with fewer than 30,000 or more than 120,000 public chains, plus five with anomalous nucleotide sharing. Held by TCRdb, this immuneACCESS table contains in-frame sequences only and omits some clones. Under half of the omission traces to an unresolved V gene where checked; the cause of the rest is unknown. Clone size and V and J calls were adopted from that table, with D and trimming inferred from the DNA. The sample includes approximately 190,000 clones, with approximately 80% observed a single time. About 1.9% of the sample belongs to the ten largest clones.

This clone was observed a handful of times. What this receptor recognizes is not known. No per-base quality is available; no much larger clone lies one base away. The receptor's source is a young woman in good health and CMV-seropositive. Input material: PBMCs. Recombination connected TRBV9 to TRBJ2-1; 10 central nucleotides agree with TRBD2. This receptor carries the CDR3 CASSVVSGGLREQFF. The bases read TGTGCCAGCAGCGTAGTTAGCGGGGGGTTACGTGAGCAGTTCTTC.